These 28 T cell receptor beta chains came from one sample sequenced in a study of PD-L1 blockade in urothelial cancer. Measured with immunoSEQ multiplex PCR; TCRdb has only the in-frame clones, and not every one. Seen here are approximately 51,000 clones, 86% observed once, and the top ten hold approximately 21%. The sample's time point: pretreatment peripheral blood. The sample in question was PBMCs, obtained around atezolizumab (anti-PD-L1) treatment. These receptors were taken from a man between 60 and 70 years old with urothelial cancer.

The chain has TRBV5-1 and TRBJ2-1, with 12 bases lining up with TRBD2. The germline V gene encodes CDR1 SGHRS and CDR2 YFSETQ. The CDR3 is 16 residues long. Trimming removed 0 bases from V and 9 bases from J; junction bases left unmatched: 7. CDR3 coding DNA: TGCGCCAGCAGCTTGGGACTAGCGGGAGTACGAACTGAGCAGTTCTTC. As protein: CASSLGLAGVRTEQFF.

This clone has only one observation. This sequence joins TRBV14 and TRBJ2-1; D possibly corresponds to TRBD2 (6 bases). Trimming cost V 4 bases and J 5 bases, with 18 bases left between them. The CDR3 extends over 16 amino acids. Germline V gene data show CDR1 as SGHDN and CDR2 as FVKESK. The CDR3 region is CASSRRLDYLNNEQFF. The DNA for the CDR3 is TGTGCCAGCAGCCGTAGGTTGGACTACCTAAACAATGAGCAGTTCTTC.

The chain is built from TRBV11-2 and TRBJ2-7; 7 positions agree with TRBD2. CDR1 and CDR2 from the germline V gene are SGHAT and FQNNGV. The CDR3 consists of 17 residues. V shed 2 bases, J shed 6 bases, and the junction held 16 bases outside the gene matches. CDR3 residues: CASSLPPRTSDFSEQYF. The CDR3, as DNA: TGTGCCAGCAGCTTACCCCCGCGTACTAGCGATTTTAGCGAGCAGTACTTC.

The chain links TRBV11-3 to TRBJ2-7, with 10 bases that match TRBD2. CDR3 length equals 13 residues. The germline V gene encodes CDR1 SGHNT and CDR2 YENEEA. V shed 5 bases, J shed 6 bases, and the junction held 4 bases outside the gene matches. The CDR3 nucleotides are TGTGCCAGCAGCACCTCTAGCGGGAGCGAGCAGTACTTC. Translation gives CASSTSSGSEQYF.

This rearrangement joins TRBV12-5 to TRBJ2-5; TRBD1 matches at 8 bases. The CDR3 totals 15 residues. Looked up from germline, CDR1 is LGHNT and CDR2 is FRNRAP. The J segment lost 4 bases and the V segment lost 9 bases, leaving 13 bases of the junction unmatched. As DNA, the CDR3 is TGTGCTAGCTTGGACAGGGCCAGAAAAACAGAGACCCAGTACTTC. Protein product: CASLDRARKTETQYF.

This sequence joins TRBV5-1 and TRBJ1-1; unclear D gene. The CDR3 contains 13 residues. From germline, CDR1 is SGHRS and CDR2 YFSETQ. V gave up 4 bases and J gave up 11 bases, with 18 bases separating them. The CDR3 loop reads CASSKPGMGEAFF. CDR3 sequence (DNA): TGCGCCAGCAGCAAACCAGGAATGGGAGAGGCTTTCTTT.

The chain is built from TRBV5-4 and TRBJ1-1; 7 bases are shared with TRBD1. V shed 4 bases, J shed 4 bases, and the junction held 7 bases outside the gene matches. The CDR3 length is 14 residues. Looked up from germline, CDR1 is SGHNT and CDR2 is YYREEE (reference sequence). The CDR3 sequence: CASSIRQGFTEAFF. CDR3 in DNA: TGTGCCAGCAGCATTAGACAGGGCTTCACTGAAGCTTTCTTT.

This sequence joins TRBV10-2 and TRBJ1-2; a weak D match, TRBD1 (6 bases). V was pared by 8 bases and J by 4 bases, with 17 bases between. The V gene's germline CDR1 is WSHSY and CDR2 SAAADI. CDR3 length: 14 residues. The CDR3 nucleotides are TGCGCCAGCGCCGACCCACAGGGAACCTATGGCTACACCTTC. Translated: CASADPQGTYGYTF.

This chain links TRBV9 with TRBJ2-1, with a weak D call TRBD2 (6 bases). Germline CDR1 is SGDLS and CDR2 is YYNGEE. CDR3 size: 16 residues. Trimming removed 3 bases from V and 8 bases from J, with 21 bases in between. In DNA form, the CDR3 reads TGTGCCAGCAGCGGGCCGGGACTGGGCGGGGTTCATGAGCAGTTCTTC. Translated, it gives CASSGPGLGGVHEQFF.

This chain links TRBV15 with TRBJ1-1; a possible D gene is TRBD1 (6 bases). CDR1 is LNHNV, CDR2 YYDKDF, per germline (reference sequence). Trimming removed 3 bases at V and 1 base at J, with 9 bases between. The CDR3 extends over 14 amino acids. CDR3 loop: CATSRLGANTEAFF. The CDR3 coding sequence is TGTGCCACCAGCAGGTTGGGGGCGAACACTGAAGCTTTCTTT.

CDR3 loop: CASRSTLGQGPEQYF. For the CDR3, the DNA is TGTGCCAGCAGGTCCACCCTGGGACAGGGTCCCGAGCAGTACTTC. The chain carries TRBV6-5 and TRBJ2-7; 9 bases are shared with TRBD1. Germline CDR1 and CDR2: MNHEY and SVGAGI. After removal of 6 bases from V and 6 bases from J, the junction contained 12 bases not matched to a gene. This CDR3 spans 15 amino acids.

The count of this clone is one. This chain joins TRBV6-5 and TRBJ2-1, with 10 bases matching TRBD1. V trimming: 1 base; J trimming: 6 bases; junction bases outside the gene matches: 6. CDR3 length: 16 amino acids. CDR1 and CDR2 from the germline V gene are MNHEY and SVGAGI. The chain's CDR3 is CASSYFPGQGFNEQFF. In nucleotides, the CDR3 is TGTGCCAGCAGTTACTTTCCGGGACAGGGGTTCAATGAGCAGTTCTTC.

The chain links TRBV5-1 to TRBJ2-5; a weak D match, TRBD2 (5 bases). This CDR3 is built from 14 residues. Germline V CDR1 and CDR2: SGHRS, YFSETQ. V was shortened by 4 bases and J by 0 bases, with 10 bases between the two germline ends. The CDR3 region is CASSPGLYQETQYF. DNA for the CDR3: TGCGCCAGCAGCCCCGGACTGTACCAAGAGACCCAGTACTTC.

This sequence joins TRBV6-5 and TRBJ2-1; D is uncertain. Trimming took off 2 bases at V and 9 bases at J, with 8 bases between the two ends. The CDR3 consists of 12 residues. From germline, CDR1 is MNHEY and CDR2 SVGAGI. CDR3 nucleotides: TGTGCCAGCAGTTACGTAGCCGGTGAGCAGTTCTTC. Encoded protein: CASSYVAGEQFF.

The genes are TRBV29-1 and TRBJ2-1; 7 positions agree with TRBD1. Trimming cost V 3 bases and J 1 base; bases outside gene matches: 6. Germline CDR1 is SQVTM and CDR2 is ANQGSEA. The CDR3 loop spans 15 amino acids. The CDR3 DNA reads as TGCAGCGTTGATAAGACAGGGAAGTCCTACAATGAGCAGTTCTTC. Translation gives CSVDKTGKSYNEQFF.

This rearrangement joins TRBV5-6 to TRBJ2-3, with TRBD2 matching over 11 bases. The germline V gene has CDR1 SGHDT and CDR2 YYEEEE. The CDR3 totals 17 residues. The trim removed 0 bases at V and 6 bases at J, leaving 9 bases unmatched. The DNA of the CDR3 is TGTGCCAGCAGCTTGGCCAATTTAGCGGGGGGGGTGGATACGCAGTATTTT. Amino acids: CASSLANLAGGVDTQYF.

The chain is built from TRBV13 and TRBJ2-7, with 11 nucleotides matching TRBD2. In germline, CDR1 is PRHDT, CDR2 FYEKMQ (reference sequence). The CDR3 spans 14 residues. V lost 4 bases to trimming and J lost 1 base; unmatched junction nucleotides: 0. The CDR3 region has the DNA TGTGCCAGCAGCTCTAGCGGGAGGTCCTACGAGCAGTACTTC. Amino acids: CASSSSGRSYEQYF.

This chain connects TRBV18 to TRBJ2-5; no clear D gene. V lost 0 bases to trimming and J lost 5 bases, with 7 bases between them. Germline-derived CDR1 and CDR2 are KGHSH and LQKENI. The CDR3 extends over 13 amino acids. For the CDR3, the DNA is TGTGCCAGCTCACCACCGTCCCTCGAGACCCAGTACTTC. The encoded protein is CASSPPSLETQYF.

This clone was seen once. V gene TRBV7-6 combines with J gene TRBJ2-5, with D tentatively TRBD1 (5 bases). The CDR3 extends over 15 amino acids. V shed 2 bases and J shed 2 bases, with 12 bases lying between them. CDR1 SGHVS and CDR2 FNYEAQ come from the germline V gene. CDR3 sequence reads: CASSLYQGIQETQYF. DNA for the CDR3: TGTGCCAGCAGCTTATACCAGGGAATTCAAGAGACCCAGTACTTC.

This clone was detected once. The chain combines TRBV14 with TRBJ1-2, with 7 nucleotides matching TRBD1. Germline V gene data show CDR1 as SGHDN and CDR2 as FVKESK. This CDR3 comprises 15 residues. V lost 4 bases to trimming and J lost 0 bases; unmatched junction nucleotides: 5. CDR3 sequence reads: CASSPNRGANYGYTF. Here the CDR3 DNA reads TGTGCCAGCAGCCCAAACAGGGGAGCTAACTATGGCTACACCTTC.

This chain uses TRBV6-1 with TRBJ2-6; maybe TRBD1 (6 bases). This CDR3 has 15 residues. Germline lookup yields CDR1 MNHNS and CDR2 SASEGT. V lost 3 bases, J lost 2 bases, and 8 bases lay in between. Here the CDR3 reads CASSDWGPGANVLTF. The CDR3 region has the DNA TGTGCCAGCAGTGATTGGGGGCCTGGGGCCAACGTCCTGACTTTC.

The chain recombines TRBV7-8 with TRBJ2-7; the match to TRBD1 covers 7 bases. V shed 7 bases, J shed 4 bases, and the junction held 10 bases outside the gene matches. Germline CDR1 reads SGHVS; CDR2 reads FQNEAQ. The CDR3 sequence is 14 residues long. The CDR3 nucleotides are TGTGCCAGCATGGGGAGACAGGGTGGGTACGAGCAGTACTTC. Its protein is CASMGRQGGYEQYF.

V is TRBV14 and J is TRBJ2-5; 11 positions match TRBD2. Germline loops: CDR1 SGHDN, CDR2 FVKESK. J lost 4 bases, V lost 1 base, and 5 bases had no gene match. The CDR3 contains 16 residues. CDR3 region: CASSQGTGLAVETQYF. The CDR3 DNA reads as TGTGCCAGCAGCCAAGGGACGGGACTAGCGGTAGAGACCCAGTACTTC.

The chain recombines TRBV28 with TRBJ2-3; unclear D gene. The V end lost 5 bases, the J end lost 0 bases, and 12 bases lay between the germline ends. Germline CDR1 MDHEN, CDR2 SYDVKM. The CDR3 has 15 amino acids. The CDR3 region has the DNA TGTGCCAGCAGTCGTACGGTGGTAAGCACAGATACGCAGTATTTT. It specifies CASSRTVVSTDTQYF.

This clone has just one count. This CDR3 is CASSPGGAEGYTF. In nucleotides, the CDR3 is TGTGCCAGCAGTCCAGGGGGCGCGGAAGGCTACACCTTC. The chain combines TRBV6-6 with TRBJ1-2; 8 bases are a match to TRBD1. Trimming at V came to 5 bases and at J to 8 bases, leaving 7 bases not matched to a gene. The CDR3 runs to 13 residues. Looked up from germline, CDR1 is MNHNY and CDR2 is SVGAGI (reference sequence).

This clone was found a few times. Other nucleotide sequences in the sample specify the same CDR3. The gene calls are TRBV19 and TRBJ1-2; D remains ambiguous. Trimming left V 2 bases short and J 5 bases short, with 6 bases between. The CDR3 sequence is 12 residues long. CDR1 is LNHDA and CDR2 is SQIVND in the germline V gene (reference sequence). The CDR3 region is CASSISVYGYTF. CDR3 DNA: TGTGCCAGTAGTATATCGGTGTATGGCTACACCTTC. The entire variable domain, with the rest obtained from reference TRBV19 and TRBJ1-2, is as follows: DGGITQSPKYLFRKEGQNVTLSCEQNLNHDAMYWYRQDPGQGLRLIYYSQIVNDFQKGDIAEGYSVSREKKESFPLTVTSAQKNPTAFYLCASSISVYGYTFGSGTRLTVV.

The chain uses TRBV5-4 and TRBJ2-1; 11 bases agree with TRBD2. Trimming cost V 1 base and J 1 base; bases outside gene matches: 1. Germline CDR1 SGHNT, CDR2 YYREEE (reference sequence). This CDR3 comprises 16 residues. DNA of the CDR3: TGTGCCAGCAGCTTGACTAGCGGGAGATCCTACAATGAGCAGTTCTTC. This sequence encodes CASSLTSGRSYNEQFF.

The rearrangement links TRBV5-1 to TRBJ2-3, with TRBD2 matching 7 bases. In germline, CDR1 is SGHRS, CDR2 YFSETQ. CDR3 length: 16 residues. J gave up 1 base and V 4 bases, and 9 bases lay outside the gene matches. The CDR3 sequence: CASSLLLAEGTDTQYF. Here the CDR3 DNA reads TGCGCCAGCAGCCTACTTCTAGCGGAGGGCACAGATACGCAGTATTTT.